Presented here are 30 T cell receptor beta chains from one specimen sequenced in a study of CD8 T cells in Susac syndrome. After extraction with the RNeasy kit, roughly 0.45 to 1 ug of the RNA was reverse transcribed using random hexamers. TCRdb ran MiXCR on the immunoSEQ multiplex PCR reads and lists one entry per CDR3 protein. The sample records approximately 190,000 distinct CDR3 sequences, more than 85% being singletons. Input material: CD4+ T cells from PBMCs. Every receptor here comes from a human donor with Susac syndrome.

The chain has TRBV18 and TRBJ2-5; D is unclear. Trimming pared 1 base from V and 0 bases from J, leaving 3 bases between. The CDR3 is made up of 13 amino acids. CDR1 is KGHSH, CDR2 LQKENI, per germline. Here the CDR3 DNA reads TGTGCCAGCTCACCACAGAACCAAGAGACCCAGTACTTC. The encoded protein is CASSPQNQETQYF.

The chain joins TRBV11-2 to TRBJ1-2; 8 bases are shared with TRBD1. The germline gives CDR1 SGHAT, CDR2 FQNNGV. The J segment lost 0 bases and the V segment lost 5 bases, leaving 5 bases of the junction unmatched. The CDR3 consists of 15 residues. CDR3 in amino acids: CASSVSQGANYGYTF. DNA for the CDR3: TGTGCCAGCAGCGTATCACAGGGGGCTAACTATGGCTACACCTTC.

This clonotype was detected once. V gene TRBV29-1 combines with J gene TRBJ2-2; no definite D call. The germline V and J ends were trimmed by 5 bases and 2 bases, with 15 bases remaining between them. This CDR3 has 15 amino acids. Germline V gives CDR1 SQVTM, CDR2 ANQGSEA. CDR3 amino acids: CSVSGPTLNTGELFF. CDR3 nucleotide sequence: TGCAGCGTTTCCGGACCCACCCTCAACACCGGGGAGCTGTTTTTT.

The chain carries TRBV28 and TRBJ2-5; tentatively, D is TRBD1 (5 bases). CDR3 size: 15 residues. V lost 2 bases and J lost 3, with 13 bases in between. Germline V gives CDR1 MDHEN, CDR2 SYDVKM. The CDR3 loop is CASSLELGVEETQYF. CDR3 coding DNA: TGTGCCAGCAGTTTAGAATTAGGGGTGGAAGAGACCCAGTACTTC. The variable domain in full, completed from reference TRBV28 and TRBJ2-5, reads DVKVTQSSRYLVKRTGEKVFLECVQDMDHENMFWYRQDPGLGLRLIYFSYDVKMKEKGDIPEGYSVSREKKERFSLILESASTNQTSMYLCASSLELGVEETQYFGPGTRLLVL.

This chain links TRBV20-1 with TRBJ2-7; no firm D call. The CDR3 covers 12 residues. V was pared by 3 bases and J by 3 bases, with 9 bases between. Germline lookup yields CDR1 DFQATT and CDR2 SNEGSKA (reference sequence). The CDR3 sequence: CSASPLNYEQYF. Written as DNA, the CDR3 is TGCAGTGCTAGTCCACTTAACTACGAGCAGTACTTC.

The rearrangement links TRBV20-1 to TRBJ1-5, with TRBD1 matching over 7 bases. The CDR3 contains 15 residues. Germline V gives CDR1 DFQATT, CDR2 SNEGSKA (reference sequence). V lost 5 bases and J lost 3; bases outside the gene matches: 10. The CDR3 sequence is CSAFTTGSNNQPQHF. CDR3 nucleotides: TGCAGTGCTTTCACGACAGGGAGCAACAATCAGCCCCAGCATTTT.

The sample holds one count of this clonotype. The genes are TRBV28 and TRBJ1-2; no clear D gene. The germline gives CDR1 MDHEN, CDR2 SYDVKM. Trimming took 7 bases from V and 7 from J, leaving 10 bases between them. The CDR3 covers 11 residues. CDR3 loop: CASNRRGGYTF. The CDR3 DNA follows: TGTGCCAGCAACCGTCGCGGTGGCTACACCTTC.

The chain carries TRBV6-1 and TRBJ1-2; D may be TRBD1 (6 bases). This CDR3 has 11 amino acids. V lost 6 bases and J lost 5, with 7 bases in between. From germline, CDR1 is MNHNS and CDR2 SASEGT. As DNA, the CDR3 is TGTGCCAGCAGGGACAGTTATGGCTACACCTTC. This sequence encodes CASRDSYGYTF.

The rearrangement links TRBV4-1 to TRBJ1-3; no clear D gene. V lost 0 bases, J lost 6 bases, and 27 bases lay in between. The germline V gene has CDR1 MGHRA and CDR2 YSYEKL. The CDR3 loop spans 20 amino acids. The DNA of the CDR3 is TGCGCCAGCAGCCAAGATCCCATTCAATTCCGGACCCGACGGAAAAACACCATATATTTT. Protein product: CASSQDPIQFRTRRKNTIYF.

This rearrangement joins TRBV28 to TRBJ1-5, with a possible D match to TRBD1 (5 bases). Germline lookup yields CDR1 MDHEN and CDR2 SYDVKM. V lost 8 bases and J 3 bases, leaving 14 bases between the germline ends. This CDR3 region has 14 residues. The DNA of the CDR3 is TGTGCCAGCCGTGGGGCACCTTCCAATCAGCCCCAGCATTTT. Encoded protein: CASRGAPSNQPQHF.

The J gene is TRBJ1-2, the V gene TRBV7-9; D call uncertain. The germline V and J ends were trimmed by 5 bases and 2 bases, with 15 bases remaining between them. CDR1 SEHNR and CDR2 FQNEAQ come from the germline V gene (reference sequence). This CDR3 has 15 amino acids. The CDR3 bases are TGTGCCAGCAGCATCTATCAAAGCTCCAACTATGGCTACACCTTC. This encodes CASSIYQSSNYGYTF.

V gene TRBV30 combines with J gene TRBJ1-4, with a possible D match to TRBD1 (5 bases). The CDR3 contains 11 residues. V was clipped by 4 bases and J by 10 bases, with 10 bases between them. Germline V CDR1 and CDR2: GTSNPN, SVGIG (reference sequence). The CDR3 DNA follows: TGTGCCTGGATCAGGGACGGAAAACTGTTTTTT. Translating gives CAWIRDGKLFF.

The chain couples TRBV10-3 to TRBJ1-5; D is ambiguous. Germline lookup yields CDR1 ENHRY and CDR2 SYGVKD. V gave up 3 bases and J gave up 2 bases, with 17 bases separating them. CDR3 length equals 17 residues. Here the CDR3 reads CAISEPLGSGGNQPQHF. The CDR3 DNA follows: TGTGCCATCAGTGAACCCTTGGGTAGCGGGGGCAATCAGCCCCAGCATTTT.

Details on this clonotype: The germline gene is not matched at one end of the junction; a read error may be the cause. This chain joins TRBV11-2 and TRBJ2-5, with TRBD1 matching 7 bases. This CDR3 spans 14 amino acids. Germline CDR1 reads SGHAT; CDR2 reads FQNNGV. The CDR3 is CAGSLSRGQETQYF. The CDR3 DNA reads TGTGCCGGCAGCTTAAGCAGGGGGCAAGAGACCCAGTACTTC.

The rearrangement uses TRBV2 and TRBJ2-7; D uncertain. The length of the CDR3 is 12 residues. V dropped 4 bases and J dropped 3 bases, with 7 bases sitting between them. Germline CDR1 is SNHLY and CDR2 is FYNNEI. This CDR3 reads CASSGEVYEQYF. CDR3 DNA: TGTGCCAGCAGTGGAGAGGTCTACGAGCAGTACTTC.

This clonotype was seen only once. This chain joins TRBV6-6 and TRBJ2-7; no firm D call. Trimming took off 6 bases at V and 5 bases at J, with 11 bases between the two ends. CDR3 length: 12 amino acids. In germline, CDR1 is MNHNY, CDR2 SVGAGI (reference sequence). CDR3 sequence (DNA): TGTGCCAGCAGGTCTGGGAACGACGAGCAGTACTTC. It encodes CASRSGNDEQYF.

The chain employs TRBV7-8 and TRBJ1-5; weak D call: TRBD1 (6 bases). Germline V gene lookup returns CDR1 SGHVS and CDR2 FQNEAQ. The CDR3 is made up of 14 amino acids. Trimming pared 0 bases from V and 5 bases from J, leaving 8 bases between. As DNA, the CDR3 is TGTGCCAGCAGCTTAGCGAACAGGGATCAGCCCCAGCATTTT. This sequence encodes CASSLANRDQPQHF.

The chain carries TRBV20-1 and TRBJ2-2; 7 bases are a match to TRBD1. The germline CDR1 and CDR2 sequences are DFQATT and SNEGSKA (reference sequence). The CDR3 extends over 14 amino acids. Germline trimming cut 6 bases from V and 1 base from J; bases unmatched to any gene: 5. The DNA of the CDR3 is TGCAGTGCCGCTGGACAGGAGAACACCGGGGAGCTGTTTTTT. Residues: CSAAGQENTGELFF.

The chain carries TRBV2 and TRBJ2-7, with D tentatively TRBD2 (5 bases). CDR3 length: 13 amino acids. CDR1 is SNHLY and CDR2 is FYNNEI in the germline V gene. V gave up 3 bases and J gave up 6 bases, with 12 bases separating them. CDR3 residues: CASSEPGILEQYF. The CDR3 DNA follows: TGTGCCAGCAGTGAGCCCGGGATCCTCGAGCAGTACTTC.

This chain uses TRBV28 with TRBJ2-6, with a weak D call TRBD1 (6 bases). This CDR3 spans 17 amino acids. The germline V gene encodes CDR1 MDHEN and CDR2 SYDVKM. Trimming removed 2 bases from V and 2 bases from J, with 13 bases in between. The CDR3 region is CASSLAYRTAGANVLTF. As DNA, the CDR3 is TGTGCCAGCAGTTTAGCCTATCGGACAGCTGGGGCCAACGTCCTGACTTTC.

This chain uses TRBV5-4 with TRBJ1-3; D is undetermined. V lost 4 bases and J 3 bases, leaving 5 bases between the germline ends. Germline-derived CDR1 and CDR2 are SGHNT and YYREEE (reference sequence). This CDR3 is built from 12 residues. The CDR3 DNA follows: TGTGCCAGCAGCGGTGATGGAAACACCATATATTTT. Encoded protein: CASSGDGNTIYF.

This sequence joins TRBV11-2 and TRBJ2-1; TRBD2 is a possible D gene (5 bases). Trimming pared 8 bases from V and 9 bases from J, leaving 29 bases between. In germline, CDR1 is SGHAT, CDR2 FQNNGV. The CDR3 runs to 17 residues. CDR3 loop: CASALKFPGYSAIEQFF. For the CDR3, the DNA is TGTGCCAGCGCGCTTAAGTTCCCGGGGTACTCCGCCATTGAGCAGTTCTTC.

This chain connects TRBV6-6 to TRBJ2-5, with a possible D match to TRBD2 (6 bases). CDR3 length equals 15 residues. Trimming shortened V by 0 bases and J by 5 bases, and 13 bases separated the two germline ends. CDR1 MNHNY and CDR2 SVGAGI come from the germline V gene (reference sequence). The CDR3 bases are TGTGCCAGCAGTTACTCGACTAGAATTCCGGAGACCCAGTACTTC. Amino acid sequence: CASSYSTRIPETQYF.

The chain employs TRBV7-8 and TRBJ1-5; no definite D call. Trimming left V 1 base short and J 7 bases short, with 11 bases between. Germline lookup yields CDR1 SGHVS and CDR2 FQNEAQ. The CDR3 runs 14 residues. This CDR3 reads CASSLVEVRQPQHF. CDR3 nucleotides: TGTGCCAGCAGCTTAGTAGAGGTGCGACAGCCCCAGCATTTT.

The chain is built from TRBV20-1 and TRBJ2-7; tentative D call: TRBD1 (6 bases). V was clipped by 2 bases and J by 7 bases, with 12 bases between them. Looked up from germline, CDR1 is DFQATT and CDR2 is SNEGSKA (reference sequence). This CDR3 contains 12 residues. Here the CDR3 reads CSARQGTGEQYF. The CDR3 DNA is TGCAGTGCTAGACAGGGGACGGGGGAGCAGTACTTC.

The J gene is TRBJ2-7, the V gene TRBV20-1; tentative D call: TRBD2 (6 bases). Between the trimmed V and J ends, which lost 6 bases and 5 bases, there was a span of 20 bases. The CDR3 covers 14 residues. The germline gives CDR1 DFQATT, CDR2 SNEGSKA (reference sequence). In nucleotides, the CDR3 is TGCAGTGCAAGCCGGGACTCCGTCATCCACGAGCAGTACTTC. This sequence encodes CSASRDSVIHEQYF.

The count of this clonotype is one. V usage is TRBV9 and J usage is TRBJ2-3; TRBD2 aligns across 12 bases. This CDR3 has 17 amino acids. V was clipped by 2 bases and J by 1 base; unmatched bases: 5. Germline V CDR1 and CDR2: SGDLS, YYNGEE. CDR3 loop: CASSVPGLAGRTDTQYF. The CDR3 DNA is TGTGCCAGCAGCGTTCCTGGACTAGCGGGGCGCACAGATACGCAGTATTTT.

V usage is TRBV7-8 and J usage is TRBJ1-5, with a tentative D call TRBD1 (6 bases). V was cut by 5 bases and J by 3 bases, with 14 bases left in between. Germline V gives CDR1 SGHVS, CDR2 FQNEAQ. The CDR3 has 15 residues. The CDR3 protein is CASSPAGGLNQPQHF. Here the CDR3 DNA reads TGTGCCAGCAGCCCCGCCGGGGGGCTCAATCAGCCCCAGCATTTT.

The chain employs TRBV10-3 and TRBJ2-7, with a weak D call TRBD2 (7 bases). The CDR3 spans 14 residues. Germline assignment: CDR1 ENHRY and CDR2 SYGVKD. V lost 10 bases to trimming and J lost 0 bases, with 16 bases between them. CDR3 residues: CATRGAESSYEQYF. CDR3 coding DNA: TGTGCCACCCGGGGGGCGGAGAGCTCCTACGAGCAGTACTTC.

The chain is built from TRBV18 and TRBJ2-1; tentatively, D is TRBD2 (6 bases). Germline CDR1 reads KGHSH; CDR2 reads LQKENI. There are 15 residues in the CDR3. V was shortened by 3 bases and J by 3 bases, with 12 bases between the two germline ends. The CDR3 spells CASSPPGLNYNEQFF. CDR3 bases: TGTGCCAGCTCACCCCCGGGACTTAACTACAATGAGCAGTTCTTC.